This is a list of T cell receptor beta chains from one sample in a study of Graves' ophthalmopathy and Graves' hyperthyroidism. TCRdb fed the multiplex PCR reads into MiXCR, producing one record per CDR3 protein. The sample lists some 350,000 distinct CDR3 sequences; approximately 18% were seen once. The sample consisted of peripheral blood. These receptors were collected from an adult woman with stable Graves' hyperthyroidism. CDR3s include the opening cysteine and the closing phenylalanine or tryptophan. Fields, in order: D gene, J gene, V gene, clone size, CDR3 DNA, CDR3 protein. A D gene is named only where the DNA matches it firmly. The size of a clone is reported for some rows only, either as once, few or many, or as a class for expanded clones.

TRBD2 TRBJ2-7 TRBV3-1 many TGTGCCAGCAGCCTGGGACTAGCGGGAGCACCCTTGGAGTACTTC CASSLGLAGAPLEYF
TRBD1 TRBJ2-5 TRBV28 many TGTGCCGCAGGGGGTCTAGAGACCCAGTACTTC CAAGGLETQYF
TRBD1 TRBJ1-6 TRBV15 NA TGTGCCACCAGCAGGGGGACAGGGGGATTGGTCTCCTATAATTCACCCCTCCACTTT CATSRGTGGLVSYNSPLHF
TRBD1 TRBJ2-5 TRBV10-3 many TGTGCCATCAGCCCGGGACAGGGCCAAGAGACCCAGTACTTC CAISPGQGQETQYF
TRBD2 TRBJ2-5 TRBV5-1 many TGCGCCAGCAGCTTGCTTACTGTAGCGGGACGGAGAGAGACCCAGTACTTC CASSLLTVAGRRETQYF
NA TRBJ1-6 TRBV11-2 NA TGTGCCAGCAGGACACCTAGATCAGGCTTGGATTCACCCCTCCACTTT CASRTPRSGLDSPLHF
NA TRBJ2-2 TRBV20-1 many TGCAGTGCTAGACAACTAGCTTTCGTCGGGGAGCTGTTTTTT CSARQLAFVGELFF
NA TRBJ1-5 TRBV6-4 NA TGTGCCAGCAGTGAGGACAACAATCAGCCCCAGCATTTT CASSEDNNQPQHF
TRBD2 TRBJ2-7 TRBV6-5 many TGTGCCAGCACAAGAATGGGACTAGCCACCTACGAGCAGTACTTC CASTRMGLATYEQYF
NA TRBJ2-1 TRBV7-2 NA TGTGCCAGCAGCCTAGGACAAGGGAGTCCGGGGATGACTGAGCAGTTCTTC CASSLGQGSPGMTEQFF
NA TRBJ2-5 TRBV20-1 many TGCAGTGCTAGACTGTTATCACAAGAGACCCAGTACTTC CSARLLSQETQYF
TRBD1 TRBJ1-4 TRBV20-1 NA TGCAGTGCTAGAGGCCTCGGGACAGGGGTTAACGAAAAACTGTTTTTT CSARGLGTGVNEKLFF
NA TRBJ2-7 TRBV6-2/TRBV6-3 NA TGTGCCAGCGGTCATAAGCAGTACTTC CASGHKQYF
NA TRBJ1-1 TRBV12-3/TRBV12-4 NA TGTGTCTGCAGTTTTAACAGGGTCCGAGGGAACACTGAAGCTTTCTTT CVCSFNRVRGNTEAFF
NA TRBJ1-5 TRBV20-1 NA TGCAGTGCAGACGGGACACTCGATAGCAATCAGCCCCAGCATTTT CSADGTLDSNQPQHF
TRBD1 TRBJ2-5 TRBV12-3/TRBV12-4 NA TGTGCCTGCAGTTCGCTGGACAGGGGAGAGACCCAGTACTTC CACSSLDRGETQYF
NA TRBJ1-1 TRBV29-1 many TGCAGCGTTGTCCGGCCGTCCTCGAACACTGAAGCTTTCTTT CSVVRPSSNTEAFF
NA TRBJ1-2 TRBV6-1 many TGTGCCAGCAGCGCCAGAAACTATGGCTACACCTTC CASSARNYGYTF
TRBD2 TRBJ2-5 TRBV6-5 many TGTGCCAGCAGAACTATAGCGGGAGGGCCCGAGACCCAGTACTTC CASRTIAGGPETQYF
NA TRBJ2-5 TRBV28 many TGTGCCAGCAGGAGGAGCCGAGTACAAGAGACCCAGTACTTC CASRRSRVQETQYF
NA TRBJ2-6 TRBV7-2 many TGTGCCAGCAGCTTACAACCCTCTGGGGCCAACGTCCTGACTTTC CASSLQPSGANVLTF
TRBD1 TRBJ2-7 TRBV28 many TGTGCCAGCACCCCCGGGGACAGGGTCTACGAGCAGTACTTC CASTPGDRVYEQYF
NA TRBJ2-4 TRBV12-3/TRBV12-4 many TGTGCCAGCAGCGATTTAGCCAAAAACATTAAGTACTTC CASSDLAKNIKYF
NA TRBJ1-1 TRBV6-1 many TGTGCCAGCGGAACGGACACCAACACTGAAGCTTTCTTT CASGTDTNTEAFF
NA TRBJ2-2 TRBV12-3/TRBV12-4 many TGTGCCAGCAGTTTATTAGTGGCGGAGGCGAACGGGGAGCTGTTTTTT CASSLLVAEANGELFF
TRBD1 TRBJ1-2 TRBV10-3 NA TGTGCCACGACGGACAGGGAAGGCTACACCTTC CATTDREGYTF
NA TRBJ2-6 TRBV28 many TGTGCCAGCAGAGGGCCCGAGGGACTCTCTGGGGCCAACGTCCTGACTTTC CASRGPEGLSGANVLTF
NA TRBJ2-7 TRBV27 many TGTGCCAGCAGTGACTGGGGTTTCGAGCAGTACTTC CASSDWGFEQYF
TRBD2 TRBJ2-7 TRBV12-3/TRBV12-4 many TGTGCCAGCAGCCGGACTAGCGGGGATTCCTACGAGCAGTACTTC CASSRTSGDSYEQYF
NA TRBJ1-5 TRBV5-1 many TGCGCCAGCAGTCCCAGACCTGAAAGCAATCAGCCCCAGCATTTT CASSPRPESNQPQHF
NA TRBJ1-5 TRBV6-1 many TGTGCCAGCGGGAGGACGGGCAATCAGCCCCAGCATTTT CASGRTGNQPQHF
NA TRBJ1-2 TRBV28 NA TGTGCCAGCAGTGCCCTCGGGTATGGCTACACCTTC CASSALGYGYTF
TRBD2 TRBJ2-7 TRBV12-3/TRBV12-4 many TGTGCCAGCAGTCTCTCTAGCGGGCGCGCTTACGAGCAGTACTTC CASSLSSGRAYEQYF
TRBD1 TRBJ2-5 TRBV25-1 many TGTGCCAGCAGTGCCTCGACAGGGAATATAGAGACCCAGTACTTC CASSASTGNIETQYF
NA TRBJ2-7 TRBV27 many TGTGCCAGCAGCCCCGTCCGGGCGGCCGCCTACGAGCAGTACTTC CASSPVRAAAYEQYF
NA TRBJ1-1 TRBV12-3/TRBV12-4 NA TGTGCCAGCAGCGGACTCGGCGCGAACACTGAAGCTTTCTTT CASSGLGANTEAFF
NA TRBJ2-7 TRBV12-3/TRBV12-4 NA TGTGCCAGCAGGCCAAGGGACGGATCCTACGAGCAGTACTTC CASRPRDGSYEQYF
NA TRBJ2-7 TRBV30 NA TGTGCTGGGACCTTGACAAATGACTACGAGCAGTACTTC CAGTLTNDYEQYF
NA TRBJ1-1 TRBV6-5 many TGTGCCAGCAGTTACTCGAACGGGGGACTATTAAACACTGAAGCTTTCTTT CASSYSNGGLLNTEAFF
TRBD1 TRBJ1-2 TRBV6-5 many TGTGCCAGCACCGAGGCCCCAGGGGGCAATGGCTACACCTTC CASTEAPGGNGYTF
NA TRBJ1-1 TRBV10-3 many TGTGCCATCAGTGAGTCGTATGGGGTGGTGAACACTGAAGCTTTCTTT CAISESYGVVNTEAFF
NA TRBJ2-2 TRBV12-3/TRBV12-4 many TGTGCCAGCAGTTTATTCAACACCGGGGAGCTGTTTTTT CASSLFNTGELFF
TRBD2 TRBJ2-5 TRBV7-3 many TGTGCCAGCAGCTTAACGGCCCGGGAGGGTTGGGAGACCCAGTACTTC CASSLTAREGWETQYF
NA TRBJ1-2 TRBV10-2 many TGCGCCAGCAGTGAGTCGATCGGGGTTTCACCTGGCTACACCTTC CASSESIGVSPGYTF
TRBD2 TRBJ2-7 TRBV20-1 many TGCAGTGGGCTTTCGGGAGGAGTCCTCGGGGAGCAGTACTTC CSGLSGGVLGEQYF
NA TRBJ2-1 TRBV29-1 NA TGCAGCGGGTCAGGGAGACTCTACAATGAGCAGTTCTTC CSGSGRLYNEQFF
NA TRBJ2-2 TRBV6-2/TRBV6-3 many TGTGCCAGCGCAAACGCGGGCAGGGATTACACCGGGGAGCTGTTTTTT CASANAGRDYTGELFF
NA TRBJ2-4 TRBV29-1 NA TGCAGCGTTGTGAGCAAAAACATTCAGTACTTC CSVVSKNIQYF